Presented here are 5 T cell receptor beta chains from one specimen sequenced in a study of esophageal squamous cell carcinoma tumors. Amplification combined a P20EA primer and a TCR alpha or TCR beta constant-region primer, then a nested second PCR used CA2 or CB2. A polyT18-containing BSL-18E primer started reverse transcription before unbiased adaptor ligation RT-PCR amplified the TCR genes. Each CDR3 protein gets one entry after TCRdb re-called the 5' RACE reads with MiXCR. This table holds 6,000 or so distinct CDR3 sequences, 20% to 25% found once. The specimen was tumor tissue. These receptor sequences come from a man aged 50 or older with esophageal squamous cell carcinoma.

In the case of this clonotype: A much larger clone differs from this one at a single base, so this may be a read error. The chain links TRBV2 to TRBJ2-7; the D gene could be TRBD1 or TRBD2 (5 bases each). The CDR3 covers 11 residues. V lost 9 bases and J 3 bases, leaving 9 bases between the germline ends. Germline V CDR1 and CDR2: SNHLY, FYNNEI. CDR3 sequence reads: CASSGRYEQYF. CDR3 coding DNA: TGTGCCAGTTCGGGGCGCTACGAGCAGTACTTC.

The chain has TRBV28 and TRBJ2-5, with D possibly being TRBD2 (6 bases). Germline V CDR1 and CDR2: MDHEN, SYDVKM. The V gene lost 7 bases and the J gene lost 2 bases, with 17 bases spanning the gap. The CDR3 is 15 residues long. CDR3 in DNA: TGTGCCAGCACCTCGGGAGATAGCATGCAAGAGACCCAGTACTTC. Translating it yields CASTSGDSMQETQYF.

This clonotype is deemed medium-sized. The chain employs TRBV4-1 and TRBJ2-3; unclear D gene. Germline CDR1 is MGHRA and CDR2 is YSYEKL. This CDR3 is 14 amino acids long. Trimming pared 1 base from V and 2 bases from J, leaving 7 bases between. This CDR3 is CASSQGIYTDTQYF. In nucleotides, the CDR3 is TGCGCCAGCAGCCAAGGGATTTACACAGATACGCAGTATTTT.

This clonotype was recorded many times. The genes are TRBV12-3 or TRBV12-4 and TRBJ2-2; 12 positions match TRBD2. The CDR3 length is 16 residues. The J segment lost 9 bases and the V segment lost 7 bases, leaving 12 bases of the junction unmatched. The CDR3 region is CASIFSLAGGSRELFF. CDR3 DNA: TGTGCCAGCATCTTCTCACTAGCGGGAGGTTCCAGGGAGCTGTTTTTT.

V is TRBV7-9 and J is TRBJ2-7, with TRBD1 matching over 9 bases. Germline V gene lookup returns CDR1 SEHNR and CDR2 FQNEAQ (reference sequence). The CDR3 is 14 amino acids. J gave up 6 bases and V 3 bases, and 6 bases lay outside the gene matches. DNA for the CDR3: TGTGCCAGCAGCTTGAGGACAGGGGAAGGCGAGCAGTACTTC. This codes for CASSLRTGEGEQYF.